This T cell receptor beta chain was observed in a study of cytomegalovirus exposure and HLA in healthy donors. Per germline, CDR1 SGHTA and CDR2 FQGNSA. The CDR3 contains 15 residues. The V gene lost 2 bases and the J gene lost 2 bases, with 11 bases spanning the gap. The PCR used 60 Vbeta and 13 Jbeta primers. Clones were read by immunoSEQ multiplex PCR, and TCRdb kept only the in-frame ones, dropping some. Of about 120,000 clones in the sample, more than 75% were seen once. The sample holds one count of this clone. The chain couples TRBV7-2 to TRBJ2-3, with D possibly TRBD1 on 6 matching bases. The material sequenced was PBMCs. The source is a woman in her thirties or forties in good health and CMV-seropositive. Here the CDR3 DNA reads TGTGCCAGCAGCTTATGGGGGCAGTACACAGATACGCAGTATTTT. Amino acid sequence: CASSLWGQYTDTQYF.